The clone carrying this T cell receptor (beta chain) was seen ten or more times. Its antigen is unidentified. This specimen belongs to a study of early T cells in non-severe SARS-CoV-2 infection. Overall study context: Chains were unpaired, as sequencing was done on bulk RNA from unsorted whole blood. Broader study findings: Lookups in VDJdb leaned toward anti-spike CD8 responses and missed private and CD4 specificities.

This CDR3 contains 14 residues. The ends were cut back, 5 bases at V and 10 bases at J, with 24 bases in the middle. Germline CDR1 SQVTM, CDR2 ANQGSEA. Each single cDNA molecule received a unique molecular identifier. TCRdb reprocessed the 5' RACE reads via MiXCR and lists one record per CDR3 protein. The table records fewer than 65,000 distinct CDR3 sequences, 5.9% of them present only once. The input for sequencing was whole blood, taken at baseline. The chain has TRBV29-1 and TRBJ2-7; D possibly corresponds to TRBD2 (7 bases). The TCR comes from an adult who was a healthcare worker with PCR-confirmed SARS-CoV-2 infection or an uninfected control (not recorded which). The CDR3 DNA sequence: TGCAGCGTTACGGCGGGGGCCTCTATATCCGGACAGTACTTC. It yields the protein CSVTAGASISGQYF.